The clone carrying this T cell receptor beta chain was observed a single time. This specimen comes from a study of blood T cell repertoires in COVID-19. Study context: From T cells, B-cell-depleted T cells, or PBMCs came the material, which was cDNA or gDNA.

V was clipped by 3 bases and J by 4 bases, with 7 bases between them. The CDR3 runs 13 residues. Germline V lookup: CDR1 MNHEY, CDR2 SMNVEV (reference sequence). Original processing notes: Amplifying reference gene primers gave estimates of nucleated cell counts. Libraries were prepared by immunoSEQ multiplex PCR; TCRdb keeps only in-frame clonotypes and omits some of them. V and J calls and clone size are given by that table; D and trimming were obtained from the DNA. Of about 150,000 clones in the sample, approximately 85% were seen once. The receptor was isolated from a man aged 60 to 75 with COVID-19, enrolled during active disease. The source material was peripheral blood. The chain links TRBV27 to TRBJ1-5, with D unresolved. In DNA, the CDR3 is TGTGCCAGCAGTTTGAGAGTAAATCAGCCCCAGCATTTT. It codes for CASSLRVNQPQHF.